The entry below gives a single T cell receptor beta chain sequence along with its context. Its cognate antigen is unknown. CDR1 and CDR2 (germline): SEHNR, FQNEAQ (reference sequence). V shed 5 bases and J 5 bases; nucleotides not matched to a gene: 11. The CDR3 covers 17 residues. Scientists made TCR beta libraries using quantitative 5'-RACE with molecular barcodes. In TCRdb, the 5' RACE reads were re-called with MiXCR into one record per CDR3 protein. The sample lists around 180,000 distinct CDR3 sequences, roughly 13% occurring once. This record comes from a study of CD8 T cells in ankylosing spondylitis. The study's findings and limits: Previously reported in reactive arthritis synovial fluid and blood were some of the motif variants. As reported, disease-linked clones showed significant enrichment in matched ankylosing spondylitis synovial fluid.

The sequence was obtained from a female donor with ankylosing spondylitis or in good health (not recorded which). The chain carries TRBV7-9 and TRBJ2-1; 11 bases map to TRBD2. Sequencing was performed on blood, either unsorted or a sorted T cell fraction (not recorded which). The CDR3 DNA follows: TGTGCCAGCAGCGCGAGCTTAGCGGGAGGGCTGAACAATGAGCAGTTCTTC. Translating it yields CASSASLAGGLNNEQFF.